The source of this T cell receptor beta chain is a study of OX40 agonist ivuxolimab in advanced cancers. Study-level background: Ivuxolimab, which targeted the costimulatory receptor OX40 (CD134), was an agonistic, fully human IgG2 monoclonal antibody. Intravenous ivuxolimab was administered to patients every 2 weeks at six dose levels: 0.01, 0.1, 0.3, 1.5, 3 and 10 mg/kg. Prior anti-PD-1, anti-PD-L1 or anti-CTLA-4 therapy was permitted, and 40% of dose-escalation patients had received checkpoint inhibitors. Peripheral TCRbeta sequencing aimed to test whether ivuxolimab altered TCR sequence diversity and caused clonal T-cell expansion. The dose-escalation cohort was roughly 80% male with a mean age of around 64 years, ranging from 23 to 79. The paper covers the monotherapy dose-escalation part of the phase I ivuxolimab trial, which included N of about 50 patients. Partial responses occurred in three dose-escalation patients: two with cutaneous melanoma and one with hepatocellular carcinoma. Of the approximately 50 dose-escalation patients, hepatocellular carcinoma was present in approximately 20, melanoma in approximately 15, renal cell carcinoma in 9 and head and neck cancer in 9. Results and caveats for the whole study, not just this receptor: Low levels of normalized T-cell clonal expansion were also seen in some patients who did not respond. The antigen specificity of the clonally expanded peripheral T cells was not determined. After ivuxolimab, more expanded clones were found on average in CD8+ T cells than in CD4+ T cells. At doses of 0.1 to 3.0 mg/kg, clonal expansion of both CD4+ and CD8+ blood T cells was observed from baseline to week 6. In the 0.1-3.0 mg/kg groups, partial responders were among the patients with the lowest normalized peripheral clonal expansion, particularly in CD8+ T cells.

For sequencing of the TCRbeta CDR3 region, genomic DNA was extracted from the sorted cells. The immunoSEQ Assay was used to sequence the TCRbeta CDR3 regions. Entries here come from immuneACCESS through TCRdb and include only in-frame sequences with V and J called. Some clones fail to appear in such tables; in the studies checked, an unresolved V gene covers under half of the shortfall, and the cause of the remainder is unknown. The sample table records some 74,000 clones; about 84% of these occur just once. The ten biggest clones cover approximately 7% of the sample. The trial excluded patients who had a history of autoimmune disease or who were on systemic immunosuppression. Peripheral blood for TCR sequencing was drawn from every dose cohort at baseline, at cycle 4 day 1 and at cycle 7 day 1. The samples were drawn from a first-in-human, open-label, multicenter phase I dose-escalation trial of ivuxolimab. Adults with locally advanced or metastatic melanoma, renal cell, hepatocellular, or head and neck squamous cell carcinoma were enrolled in the trial. Before TCR sequencing, CD4+ T cells and CD8+ T cells were sorted from peripheral blood as separate populations.

Clipping removes 7 bases from V and 2 bases from J, with 4 as the unmatched junction base count. The CDR3 holds 14 amino acids from the cysteine to the phenylalanine. Only CDR3 DNA remains: 42 bases, in frame from the first base. According to the germline V gene, CDR1 reads WSHSY and CDR2 reads SAAADI. Regarding this clone: The antigen this receptor binds is unknown. Base qualities are not recorded, but no much larger clone differs from it by a single base.

This sequence uses TRBV10-2 and TRBJ2-1, and 8 junctional nucleotides match TRBD2. This TCR derives from an adult with an advanced solid tumor such as melanoma, head and neck, liver or kidney cancer. Sequencing used CD4+ or CD8+ T cells sorted from blood, obtained in a trial of the OX40 agonist ivuxolimab. The base sequence is TGCGCCAGCAACGGGGGGGATCCCTACAATGAGCAGTTCTTC. This gives the protein CASNGGDPYNEQFF.